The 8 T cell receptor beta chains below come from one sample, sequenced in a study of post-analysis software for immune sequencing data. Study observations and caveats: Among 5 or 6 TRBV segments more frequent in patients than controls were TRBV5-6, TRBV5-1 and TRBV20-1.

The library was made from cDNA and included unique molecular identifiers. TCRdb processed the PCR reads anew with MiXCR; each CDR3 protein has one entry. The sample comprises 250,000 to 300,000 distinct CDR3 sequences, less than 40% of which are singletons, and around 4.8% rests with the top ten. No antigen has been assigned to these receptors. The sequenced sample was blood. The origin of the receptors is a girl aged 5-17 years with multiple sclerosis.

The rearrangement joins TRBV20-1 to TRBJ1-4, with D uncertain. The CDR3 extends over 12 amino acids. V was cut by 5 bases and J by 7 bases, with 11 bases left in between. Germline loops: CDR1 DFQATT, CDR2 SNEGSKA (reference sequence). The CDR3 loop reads CSAQDRVEKLFF. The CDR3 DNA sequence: TGCAGTGCTCAGGACCGGGTTGAAAAACTGTTTTTT.

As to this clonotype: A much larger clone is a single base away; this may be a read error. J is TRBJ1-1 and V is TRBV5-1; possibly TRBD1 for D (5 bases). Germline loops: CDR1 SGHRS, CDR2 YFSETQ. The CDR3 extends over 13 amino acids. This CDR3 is CASSSTVYTEVFF. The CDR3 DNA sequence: TGCGCCAGCAGCTCGACAGTTTACACTGAAGTTTTCTTT.

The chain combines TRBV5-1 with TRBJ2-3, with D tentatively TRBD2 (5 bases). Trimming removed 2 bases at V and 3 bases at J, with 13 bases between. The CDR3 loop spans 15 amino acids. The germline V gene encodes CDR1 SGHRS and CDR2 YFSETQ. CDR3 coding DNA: TGCGCCAGCAGCTTAGACGGGAAGACTACAGATACGCAGTATTTT. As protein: CASSLDGKTTDTQYF. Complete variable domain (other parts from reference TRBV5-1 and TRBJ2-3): KAGVTQTPRYLIKTRGQQVTLSCSPISGHRSVSWYQQTPGQGLQFLFEYFSETQRNKGNFPGRFSGRQFSNSRSEMNVSTLELGDSALYLCASSLDGKTTDTQYFGPGTRLTVL.

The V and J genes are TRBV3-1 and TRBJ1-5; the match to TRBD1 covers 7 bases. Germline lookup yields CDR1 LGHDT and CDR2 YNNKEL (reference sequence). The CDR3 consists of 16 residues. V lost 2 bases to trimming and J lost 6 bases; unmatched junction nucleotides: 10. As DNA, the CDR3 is TGTGCCAGCAGCCAATCGCTAAGGGGGCGAAGTCAGCCCCAGCATTTT. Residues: CASSQSLRGRSQPQHF.

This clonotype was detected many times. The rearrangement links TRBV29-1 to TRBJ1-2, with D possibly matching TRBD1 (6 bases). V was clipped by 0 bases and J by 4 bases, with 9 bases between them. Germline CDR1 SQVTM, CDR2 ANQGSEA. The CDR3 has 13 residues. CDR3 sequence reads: CSVEELDSYGYTF. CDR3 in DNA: TGCAGCGTTGAAGAACTGGACAGCTATGGCTACACCTTC.

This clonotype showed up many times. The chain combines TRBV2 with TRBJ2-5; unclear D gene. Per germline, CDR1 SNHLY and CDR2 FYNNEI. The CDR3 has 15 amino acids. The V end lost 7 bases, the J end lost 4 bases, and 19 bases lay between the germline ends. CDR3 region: CASKSQISRRETQYF. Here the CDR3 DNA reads TGTGCCAGCAAGTCACAGATTTCTCGACGAGAGACCCAGTACTTC. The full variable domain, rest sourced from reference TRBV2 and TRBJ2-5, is EPEVTQTPSHQVTQMGQEVILRCVPISNHLYFYWYRQILGQKVEFLVSFYNNEISEKSEIFDDQFSVERPDGSNFTLKIRSTKLEDSAMYFCASKSQISRRETQYFGPGTRLLVL.

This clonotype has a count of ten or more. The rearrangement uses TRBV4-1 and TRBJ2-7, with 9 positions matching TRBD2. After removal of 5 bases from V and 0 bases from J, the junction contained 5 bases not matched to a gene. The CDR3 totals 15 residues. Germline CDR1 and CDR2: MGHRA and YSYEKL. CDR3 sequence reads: CASSTLAGLSYEQYF. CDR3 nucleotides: TGCGCCAGCAGCACCCTAGCGGGGCTCTCCTACGAGCAGTACTTC.

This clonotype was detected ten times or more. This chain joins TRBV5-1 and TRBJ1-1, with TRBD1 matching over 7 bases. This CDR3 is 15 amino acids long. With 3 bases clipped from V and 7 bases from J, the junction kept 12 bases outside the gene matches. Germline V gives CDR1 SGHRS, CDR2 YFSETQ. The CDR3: CASSSNPGTAGEAFF. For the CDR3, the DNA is TGCGCCAGCAGCTCAAACCCCGGGACAGCTGGTGAAGCTTTCTTT.